These T cell receptor beta chains were read from a single sample in a study of cytomegalovirus exposure and HLA in healthy donors. Only in-frame clones appear in the TCRdb table, and some are missing; sequencing was by immunoSEQ multiplex PCR. The data include 140,000 to 150,000 clones; the top ten clones carry more than 0.8%. Sequencing input: PBMCs. Receptors originate from a male donor in good health and CMV-seronegative. The CDR3 runs from the conserved cysteine through the conserved F or W. A D gene is named only where the DNA matches it firmly.

V gene	CDR3 length	D gene	J gene	CDR3 DNA	CDR3 protein
TRBV28	12	NA	TRBJ1-1	TGTGCCAGCAGCCTTCGTCACACTGAAGCTTTCTTT	CASSLRHTEAFF
TRBV25-1	11	NA	TRBJ1-2	TGTGCCAGCATCGGGTCCGGTGGCTACACCTTC	CASIGSGGYTF
TRBV9	16	TRBD1	TRBJ1-2	TGTGCCAGCAGCGTAACCCAAGGACAGGGGAACTATGGCTACACCTTC	CASSVTQGQGNYGYTF
TRBV4-3	18	TRBD1	TRBJ2-5	TGCGCCAGCAGCCAGGATGGCCCGAGGACAGGTGGTTCAAAGACCCAGTACTTC	CASSQDGPRTGGSKTQYF
TRBV19	16	TRBD2	TRBJ2-5	TGTGCCAGTAGTATCCGGGCTAGCGGGGGCCGGGAGACCCAGTACTTC	CASSIRASGGRETQYF
TRBV29-1	15	NA	TRBJ1-4	TGCAGCGCCCAGGATGTTCAGGCCGATAATGAAAAACTGTTTTTT	CSAQDVQADNEKLFF
TRBV10-3	17	NA	TRBJ2-1	TGTGCCATCAGTGCCCCGGAGGGCAGGGAGGAGGACAATGAGCAGTTCTTC	CAISAPEGREEDNEQFF
TRBV4-2	15	TRBD2	TRBJ2-7	TGTGCCAGCAGCCAAGAGGAGACTAGCGGCTACGAGCAGTACTTC	CASSQEETSGYEQYF
TRBV7-9	18	TRBD1	TRBJ1-1	TGTGCCAGCAGCTTAGGACAGGGGGCTGGTGATCGAAACACTGAAGCTTTCTTT	CASSLGQGAGDRNTEAFF
TRBV18	13	NA	TRBJ1-5	TGTGCCAGCTCACCAACAGGGCATCAGCCCCAGCATTTT	CASSPTGHQPQHF
TRBV6-6	15	TRBD2	TRBJ2-7	TGTGCCAGCAGTTACTCGCCTAGCGGGGTAGGCGAGCAGTACTTC	CASSYSPSGVGEQYF
TRBV19	17	TRBD2	TRBJ2-2	TGTGCCAGTAGCTTAGGCCCGGGACTAGCGAATACCGGGGAGCTGTTTTTT	CASSLGPGLANTGELFF
TRBV7-8	19	TRBD2	TRBJ2-7	TGTGCCAGCAGCTCGACCCCATGGACTAGCGGGATTGATCCCCACGAGCAGTACTTC	CASSSTPWTSGIDPHEQYF
TRBV6-5	14	NA	TRBJ2-5	TGTGCCAGCGCAGGTGCGGGGCTGGGAGAGACCCAGTACTTC	CASAGAGLGETQYF
TRBV9	14	TRBD1	TRBJ1-1	TGTGCCAGCAGTACAGGGGGTGCGAACACTGAAGCTTTCTTT	CASSTGGANTEAFF
TRBV5-4	13	TRBD2	TRBJ2-5	TGTGCCAGCCGCGGGGGGGCCAAAGAGACCCAGTACTTC	CASRGGAKETQYF
TRBV11-2	15	TRBD1	TRBJ1-4	TGTGCCAGCAGCCGACCTAAGACAGGGGAAGAAAAACTGTTTTTT	CASSRPKTGEEKLFF
TRBV7-9	14	NA	TRBJ1-1	TGTGCCAGCAGCGGGGCCTCACTGGTCACTGAAGCTTTCTTT	CASSGASLVTEAFF
TRBV7-3	17	TRBD1	TRBJ1-6	TGTGCCAGCAGCAGGGGGGGACAGGGAAAAGGCGATTCACCCCTCCACTTT	CASSRGGQGKGDSPLHF
TRBV5-1	17	TRBD2	TRBJ2-2	TGCGCCAGCAGCTTGGTTGGCGGGAGGGCCTCGACCGGGGAGCTGTTTTTT	CASSLVGGRASTGELFF
TRBV30	13	NA	TRBJ2-7	TGTGCCTGGAGCGCCGGAGGGCCCTACGAGCAGTACTTC	CAWSAGGPYEQYF
TRBV10-3	14	TRBD2	TRBJ2-2	TGTGCCCTAAACAGCGGGAGCGGTACCGGGGAGCTGTTTTTT	CALNSGSGTGELFF
TRBV7-9	13	NA	TRBJ1-1	TGTGCCAGCAGCTTAGGCGGAGGGACTGAAGCTTTCTTT	CASSLGGGTEAFF
TRBV5-1	16	NA	TRBJ2-1	TGCGCCAGCAGCTTGGTAGAGTCGGGGTCCTACAATGAGCAGTTCTTC	CASSLVESGSYNEQFF
TRBV30	16	NA	TRBJ1-5	TGTGCCTGGAGTGTAGCGAGTCTCCAGGGCTGGCAGCCCCAGCATTTT	CAWSVASLQGWQPQHF
TRBV27	13	TRBD1	TRBJ1-1	TGTGCCACTCGACTAGGGGGCCTCACTGAAGCTTTCTTT	CATRLGGLTEAFF
TRBV10-2	14	NA	TRBJ1-3	TGCGCCAGCAGTGAGTCCCGGGGAGGAAACACCATATATTTT	CASSESRGGNTIYF
TRBV6-1	13	TRBD1	TRBJ1-5	TGTGCCAGCGGGACAGGGGGCATTCAGCCCCAGCATTTT	CASGTGGIQPQHF
TRBV6-5	15	NA	TRBJ1-1	TGTGCCAGCAGTTACGGCAGGGTGATGAACACTGAAGCTTTCTTT	CASSYGRVMNTEAFF
TRBV2	15	TRBD1	TRBJ2-3	TGTGCCAGCAGTACAGACAGGGGGGGCACAGATACGCAGTATTTT	CASSTDRGGTDTQYF
TRBV6-1	18	NA	TRBJ1-2	TGTGCCAGCAGTGAAGGGTTCGGTGGGCAGGGTTGGCGGTATGGCTACACCTTC	CASSEGFGGQGWRYGYTF
TRBV29-1	14	TRBD1	TRBJ1-1	TGCAGCGTGGACAAGGGGGCGGCGCACACTGAAGCTTTCTTT	CSVDKGAAHTEAFF
TRBV18	16	NA	TRBJ2-2	TGTGCCAGCTCACCGGACCAGGGAGGATGGACCGGGGAGCTGTTTTTT	CASSPDQGGWTGELFF
TRBV5-1	14	TRBD1	TRBJ2-1	TGCGCCAGCAACCCAGGGGGCTCCTACAATGAGCAGTTCTTC	CASNPGGSYNEQFF
TRBV5-6	13	NA	TRBJ1-1	TGTGCCAGCAGCTTCCGACATAACACTGAAGCTTTCTTT	CASSFRHNTEAFF
TRBV19	15	NA	TRBJ2-3	TGTGCCAGTAGGCCTCCCCTCCGGGACACAGATACGCAGTATTTT	CASRPPLRDTDTQYF
TRBV25-1	13	TRBD1	TRBJ1-1	TGTGCCAGCAGTCAGGGGGCTACCACTGAAGCTTTCTTT	CASSQGATTEAFF
TRBV7-9	12	NA	TRBJ1-5	TGTGCCAGCAGCTTACGTGATCAGCCCCAGCATTTT	CASSLRDQPQHF
TRBV9	15	NA	TRBJ2-5	TGTGCCAGCAGTTTACTAGCAAGTTTTAGAGAGACCCAGTACTTC	CASSLLASFRETQYF
TRBV27	15	TRBD2	TRBJ2-1	TGTGCCAGCAGACGCAGCGGGAGGGCCACCGATGAGCAGTTCTTC	CASRRSGRATDEQFF
TRBV5-1	14	TRBD1	TRBJ1-1	TGCGCCAGCAGCTCGAGACAGGGGCGAAATGAAGCTTTCTTT	CASSSRQGRNEAFF
TRBV7-9	13	NA	TRBJ2-5	TGTGCCAGCAGCTTAGGGCTGCAAGAGACCCAGTACTTC	CASSLGLQETQYF
TRBV7-9	17	NA	TRBJ1-1	TGTGCCAGCAGCTTGAGGACAACCAAGGGCCTGAACACTGAAGCTTTCTTT	CASSLRTTKGLNTEAFF
TRBV6-5	16	TRBD1	TRBJ2-5	TGTGCCAGCAGTTTGGGTGAAGGGGGCCCGATAGATTCCCAGTACTTC	CASSLGEGGPIDSQYF
TRBV19	16	TRBD2	TRBJ2-5	TGTGCCAGTAGTACCCAACTAGCGGGGGGACAAGAGACCCAGTACTTC	CASSTQLAGGQETQYF
TRBV4-3	13	NA	TRBJ2-5	TGCGCCAGCAGCCCCTACCCGGGTTCGGACCAGTACTTC	CASSPYPGSDQYF
TRBV6-5	14	NA	TRBJ2-7	TGTGCCAGCTCCCCCAGGGGAAAGTCCTACGAGCAGTACTTC	CASSPRGKSYEQYF
TRBV5-1	17	TRBD2	TRBJ2-7	TGCGCCAGCTCCCAAGGACTAGCGGGAGTGATTACCTACGAGCAGTACTTC	CASSQGLAGVITYEQYF
TRBV6-1	14	NA	TRBJ2-7	TGTGCCAGCATTAACCCCGGGTATATTTACGAGCAGTACTTC	CASINPGYIYEQYF
TRBV29-1	13	TRBD1	TRBJ1-5	TGCAGCGTGACAGGGGGGCTCAATCAGCCCCAGCATTTT	CSVTGGLNQPQHF
TRBV28	14	TRBD1	TRBJ2-7	TGTGCCAGCAGTAGGACAGGGGGCGGCTACGAGCAGTACTTC	CASSRTGGGYEQYF
TRBV1	12	NA	TRBJ2-7	TGCACCAGCAGCGGTGGGACTAGCGAGCAGTACTTC	CTSSGGTSEQYF
TRBV29-1	14	NA	TRBJ1-1	TGCAGCGTAGAACGAGAGGCGGGGAACACTGAAGCTTTCTTT	CSVEREAGNTEAFF
TRBV5-1	17	NA	TRBJ2-4	TGCGCCAGCAGCTCGGGGGTGGCGGGCGACGCCAAAAACATTCAGTACTTC	CASSSGVAGDAKNIQYF
TRBV19	17	TRBD2	TRBJ2-3	TGTGCCAGTAGTCTAGGACTAGCGGTATTCAGCACAGATACGCAGTATTTT	CASSLGLAVFSTDTQYF
TRBV18	18	NA	TRBJ1-5	TGTGCCAGCTCACCACTCCCCCCGGGAGGTTTGGGAAATCAGCCCCAGCATTTT	CASSPLPPGGLGNQPQHF
TRBV18	16	NA	TRBJ2-7	TGTGCCAGCTCACCCTATGACCCGGCGGGCGTCTACGAGCAGTACTTC	CASSPYDPAGVYEQYF